The 21 T cell receptor beta chains below all came from one sample that was sequenced in a study of cytomegalovirus exposure and HLA in healthy donors. The PCR was carried out with 60 Vbeta primers and 13 Jbeta primers. This table comes from immunoSEQ multiplex PCR, and its TCRdb copy is limited to in-frame clones, with some not included. The data hold 100,000 to 150,000 clones, with 60% to 85% observed a single time. The sequencing sample was made of PBMCs. These receptors were obtained from a woman aged 40 to 55 in good health and CMV-seronegative.

This clone was detected once. This chain connects TRBV11-2 to TRBJ2-6; D is perhaps TRBD1 (6 bases). Germline-derived CDR1 and CDR2 are SGHAT and FQNNGV. CDR3 length equals 18 residues. The germline V and J ends were trimmed by 2 bases and 0 bases, with 14 bases remaining between them. The CDR3 DNA reads TGTGCCAGCAGCTTAAACTGGGGGCTAGGCTCTGGGGCCAACGTCCTGACTTTC. Residues: CASSLNWGLGSGANVLTF.

This clone was observed once. V usage is TRBV4-2 and J usage is TRBJ1-1, with D possibly TRBD1 on 5 matching bases. The CDR3 has 15 amino acids. Germline V gene data show CDR1 as LGHNA and CDR2 as YNFKEQ. V was pared by 2 bases and J by 7 bases, with 17 bases between. The CDR3 loop is CASSQPGQPAVEAFF. For the CDR3, the DNA is TGTGCCAGCAGCCAACCAGGGCAGCCGGCAGTTGAAGCTTTCTTT.

This chain uses TRBV28 with TRBJ2-5; D unclear. TRBJ2-7 explains the end of the DNA better; the J call may be wrong. In germline, CDR1 is MDHEN, CDR2 SYDVKM. The CDR3 consists of 15 residues. CDR3 protein: CASSSPSLQHYEQYF. The CDR3 DNA sequence: TGTGCCAGCAGTAGCCCATCCCTGCAACACTACGAGCAGTACTTC.

Notes on this clone: An end of the junction does not agree with germline; a read error may underlie this. The chain couples TRBV4-1 to TRBJ1-4; tentatively, D is TRBD1 (5 bases). Germline loops: CDR1 MGHRA, CDR2 YSYEKL. This CDR3 comprises 14 residues. Written as DNA, the CDR3 is TGTGCCAGCAGCCCGATGGGGGAGGCTGAAAAACTGTTTTTT. It yields the protein CASSPMGEAEKLFF.

The chain employs TRBV7-2 and TRBJ2-1; TRBD2 might be the D (5 bases). The germline gives CDR1 SGHTA, CDR2 FQGNSA. This CDR3 is built from 17 residues. The V end lost 5 bases, the J end lost 4 bases, and 21 bases lay between the germline ends. Here the CDR3 DNA reads TGTGCCAGCAGCCTCACCCACGGACGAGGGTTTTACAATGAGCAGTTCTTC. The encoded protein is CASSLTHGRGFYNEQFF. The full variable domain, its missing parts supplied by reference TRBV7-2 and TRBJ2-1, is GAGVSQSPSNKVTEKGKDVELRCDPISGHTALYWYRQSLGQGLEFLIYFQGNSAPDKSGLPSDRFSAERTGGSVSTLTIQRTQQEDSAVYLCASSLTHGRGFYNEQFFGPGTRLTVL.

This chain links TRBV28 with TRBJ2-7, with a weak D call TRBD1 (6 bases). V lost 7 bases to trimming and J lost 3 bases, with 16 bases between them. Germline assignment: CDR1 MDHEN and CDR2 SYDVKM. The CDR3 totals 14 residues. CDR3 sequence: CASIPRQGLYEQYF. The CDR3 coding sequence is TGTGCCAGCATTCCCCGGCAGGGGCTCTACGAGCAGTACTTC.

This clone was recorded a few times. The chain combines TRBV5-6 with TRBJ2-3; 7 bases are shared with TRBD2. Per the germline V gene, CDR1 is SGHDT and CDR2 is YYEEEE. The CDR3 spans 14 residues. Germline trimming cut 3 bases from V and 6 bases from J; bases unmatched to any gene: 7. CDR3 sequence reads: CASSWRGTGDTQYF. In nucleotides, the CDR3 is TGTGCCAGCAGCTGGCGGGGGACTGGGGATACGCAGTATTTT. Looking up the rest from reference TRBV5-6 and TRBJ2-3 gives the full variable domain: DAGVTQSPTHLIKTRGQQVTLRCSPKSGHDTVSWYQQALGQGPQFIFQYYEEEERQRGNFPDRFSGHQFPNYSSELNVNALLLGDSALYLCASSWRGTGDTQYFGPGTRLTVL.

This clone was observed a few times. The chain links TRBV28 to TRBJ2-7; 9 bases agree with TRBD1. Per germline, CDR1 MDHEN and CDR2 SYDVKM. This CDR3 is built from 15 residues. V was pared by 6 bases and J by 0 bases, with 6 bases of the junction left unmatched. Here the CDR3 reads CASRKTGGRSYEQYF. The CDR3 coding sequence is TGTGCCAGCAGAAAAACAGGGGGCCGCTCCTACGAGCAGTACTTC. The variable domain in full, with the rest retrieved from reference TRBV28 and TRBJ2-7, is DVKVTQSSRYLVKRTGEKVFLECVQDMDHENMFWYRQDPGLGLRLIYFSYDVKMKEKGDIPEGYSVSREKKERFSLILESASTNQTSMYLCASRKTGGRSYEQYFGPGTRLTVT.

This clone was counted only a few times. The V call is TRBV5-6, the J call TRBJ2-6; D remains unclear. This CDR3 has 12 amino acids. V gave up 0 bases and J gave up 15 bases, with 10 bases separating them. The germline V gene has CDR1 SGHDT and CDR2 YYEEEE. CDR3 nucleotide sequence: TGTGCCAGCAGCTTGGACAGTTACGGCCTGACTTTC. It yields the protein CASSLDSYGLTF.

For this clone: One junction end does not reproduce the germline sequence, and a read error may be involved. CDR3 bases: TGTGCCAGTAGGACAGGTACTGGGGCCAACGGCCTGACTTTC. It yields the protein CASRTGTGANGLTF. The J gene is TRBJ2-6, the V gene TRBV19; D is possibly TRBD1 (6 bases). Germline V CDR1 and CDR2: LNHDA, SQIVND (reference sequence). The CDR3 is 14 residues long.

This chain links TRBV15 with TRBJ2-3; no firm D call. This CDR3 is built from 13 residues. Germline CDR1 reads LNHNV; CDR2 reads YYDKDF (reference sequence). V was clipped by 3 bases and J by 4 bases, with 8 bases between them. The chain's CDR3 is CATSRPPADTQYF. The CDR3 region has the DNA TGTGCCACCAGCAGGCCGCCGGCAGATACGCAGTATTTT.

This clone appeared once. An end of the junction differs from the germline gene, which may be a read error. The chain has TRBV7-9 and TRBJ2-1; 9 nucleotides match TRBD2. CDR1 and CDR2 (germline): SEHNR, FQNEAQ (reference sequence). This CDR3 is 14 amino acids long. CDR3 sequence: CSSSSSGTPNEQFF. Here the CDR3 DNA reads TGTTCCAGCAGTTCTAGCGGGACCCCCAATGAGCAGTTCTTC.

This clone was observed a few times. V and J are TRBV11-2 and TRBJ1-2; D perhaps matches TRBD1 (6 bases). The length of the CDR3 is 13 residues. Between the trimmed V and J ends, which lost 5 bases and 7 bases, there was a span of 14 bases. The germline V gene encodes CDR1 SGHAT and CDR2 FQNNGV. The CDR3 here is CASSPTGYVGYTF. The CDR3 DNA is TGTGCCAGCAGCCCCACAGGGTACGTTGGCTACACCTTC. The full variable domain, completed using reference TRBV11-2 and TRBJ1-2, is EAGVAQSPRYKIIEKRQSVAFWCNPISGHATLYWYQQILGQGPKLLIQFQNNGVVDDSQLPKDRFSAERLKGVDSTLKIQPAKLEDSAVYLCASSPTGYVGYTFGSGTRLTVV.

The chain has TRBV18 and TRBJ1-5; 9 bases fit TRBD1. The CDR3 has 15 residues. The trim removed 3 bases at V and 6 bases at J, leaving 6 bases unmatched. Germline CDR1 is KGHSH and CDR2 is LQKENI. DNA for the CDR3: TGTGCCAGCTCACCGGCGGGACAGGGTCGTCAGCCCCAGCATTTT. Encoded protein: CASSPAGQGRQPQHF.

This chain joins TRBV6-6 and TRBJ2-4; 8 nucleotides agree with TRBD2. J lost 2 bases, V lost 1 base, and 4 bases had no gene match. CDR1 is MNHNY and CDR2 is SVGAGI in the germline V gene (reference sequence). The CDR3 sequence is 16 residues long. The CDR3 sequence is CASSYLAGGTKNIQYF. The CDR3 region has the DNA TGTGCCAGCAGTTACTTGGCGGGAGGAACCAAAAACATTCAGTACTTC.

The rearrangement uses TRBV28 and TRBJ1-5; no clear D gene. Trimming shortened V by 10 bases and J by 0 bases, and 25 bases separated the two germline ends. The CDR3 sequence is 18 residues long. Germline V lookup: CDR1 MDHEN, CDR2 SYDVKM. CDR3 sequence: CATFTPRITVYSNQPQHF. The DNA for the CDR3 is TGTGCCACCTTCACCCCACGTATCACGGTATATAGCAATCAGCCCCAGCATTTT.

The chain combines TRBV28 with TRBJ2-7; 8 positions agree with TRBD1. CDR1 MDHEN and CDR2 SYDVKM come from the germline V gene. This CDR3 is built from 15 residues. After removal of 5 bases from V and 1 base from J, the junction contained 7 bases not matched to a gene. The CDR3 DNA sequence: TGTGCCAGCAGTCCCCACCGACAGGGGTCCTACGAGCAGTACTTC. Protein product: CASSPHRQGSYEQYF.

About this clone: One junction end does not reproduce the germline sequence, and a read error may be involved. J is TRBJ2-4 and V is TRBV5-4; D not certain. Germline V gene data show CDR1 as SGHNT and CDR2 as YYREEE (reference sequence). The CDR3 consists of 14 residues. For the CDR3, the DNA is TGTGCCAGCAGCTGGCCAGGCCAAGGAAACAGTCAGTACTTC. Translation gives CASSWPGQGNSQYF.

The rearrangement joins TRBV29-1 to TRBJ2-1; D is unresolved. The CDR3 is made up of 12 amino acids. V lost 7 bases to trimming and J lost 4 bases, with 11 bases between them. CDR1 SQVTM and CDR2 ANQGSEA come from the germline V gene. The CDR3 DNA reads as TGCAGCGCATTGACTTCGTACAATGAGCAGTTCTTC. This encodes CSALTSYNEQFF.

The chain uses TRBV27 and TRBJ1-5, with TRBD1 as a possible D gene (5 bases). V lost 5 bases and J lost 3, with 17 bases in between. Germline V gene lookup returns CDR1 MNHEY and CDR2 SMNVEV (reference sequence). This CDR3 is 16 amino acids long. The CDR3 reads CASSPTFRVYNQPQHF. The CDR3 coding sequence is TGTGCCAGCAGTCCTACCTTCAGGGTATACAATCAGCCCCAGCATTTT.

V and J are TRBV6-1 and TRBJ1-5, with D tentatively TRBD1 (5 bases). The CDR3 extends over 15 amino acids. Germline CDR1 reads MNHNS; CDR2 reads SASEGT. Trimming removed 7 bases at V and 1 base at J, with 14 bases between. DNA of the CDR3: TGTGCCAGCAACCTTGTCGACAGCAGCAATCAGCCCCAGCATTTT. Its translation: CASNLVDSSNQPQHF.